Shown below are 27 T cell receptor beta chains from a single sample sequenced in a study of blood T cell repertoires in COVID-19. Generated by immunoSEQ multiplex PCR, the TCRdb table keeps only in-frame clones and is missing some. Among over 200,000 clones listed, 80% to 95% were seen once. The sequenced sample was peripheral blood. These receptors originate from a man aged 55 to 70 with COVID-19, enrolled during active disease.

The rearrangement joins TRBV5-4 to TRBJ2-1, with 10 bases lining up with TRBD2. This CDR3 is 16 amino acids long. CDR1 and CDR2 from the germline V gene are SGHNT and YYREEE (reference sequence). Trimming removed 7 bases from V and 4 bases from J; junction bases left unmatched: 11. The CDR3 spells CASRGAGGPSYNEQFF. DNA for the CDR3: TGTGCCAGCCGGGGAGCGGGGGGGCCGAGTTACAATGAGCAGTTCTTC. Drawing the rest from reference TRBV5-4 and TRBJ2-1, the complete variable domain is ETGVTQSPTHLIKTRGQQVTLRCSSQSGHNTVSWYQQALGQGPQFIFQYYREEENGRGNFPPRFSGLQFPNYSSELNVNALELDDSALYLCASRGAGGPSYNEQFFGPGTRLTVL.

This rearrangement joins TRBV7-9 to TRBJ2-7; 8 bases are a match to TRBD1. Germline V lookup: CDR1 SEHNR, CDR2 FQNEAQ (reference sequence). The length of the CDR3 is 14 residues. The V gene end was trimmed by 6 bases and the J gene end by 4 bases; junction bases not matched to a gene: 8. DNA for the CDR3: TGTGCCAGCAGATCGGGACAGGAGAGTTACGAGCAGTACTTC. It translates to CASRSGQESYEQYF.

This chain links TRBV19 with TRBJ2-7, with TRBD2 identical over 8 bases. Germline-derived CDR1 and CDR2 are LNHDA and SQIVND (reference sequence). With 4 bases clipped from V and 4 bases from J, the junction kept 3 bases outside the gene matches. The CDR3 has 13 amino acids. This CDR3 reads CASSTVAGYEQYF. The CDR3 bases are TGTGCCAGTAGTACAGTAGCGGGGTACGAGCAGTACTTC.

The chain is built from TRBV30 and TRBJ1-4; 10 nucleotides match TRBD1. The trim removed 1 base at V and 0 bases at J, leaving 5 bases unmatched. The germline V gene has CDR1 GTSNPN and CDR2 SVGIG (reference sequence). The CDR3 contains 17 residues. The CDR3 protein is CAWSADRGRPTNEKLFF. In DNA, the CDR3 is TGTGCCTGGAGTGCCGACAGGGGGCGGCCAACTAATGAAAAACTGTTTTTT.

The chain uses TRBV2 and TRBJ2-1; the match to TRBD2 covers 10 bases. The V segment lost 7 bases and the J segment 2 bases; nucleotides outside the gene matches: 2. CDR1 is SNHLY and CDR2 is FYNNEI in the germline V gene. The CDR3 length is 14 residues. Here the CDR3 DNA reads TGTGCCAGCATAGCGGGGGGTCCCTACAATGAGCAGTTCTTC. Protein: CASIAGGPYNEQFF.

The J gene is TRBJ2-2, the V gene TRBV11-1; D might be TRBD2 (5 bases). Germline CDR1 and CDR2: SGHAT and FQDESV (reference sequence). V lost 4 bases and J 5 bases, leaving 11 bases between the germline ends. This CDR3 comprises 14 residues. CDR3 nucleotide sequence: TGTGCCAGCAGCTCCGGGGAGTGGACCGGGGAGCTGTTTTTT. Protein product: CASSSGEWTGELFF.

The table lists this clone with a few counts. The chain carries TRBV14 and TRBJ1-2; D uncertain. The CDR3 is 15 residues long. The ends were cut back, 3 bases at V and 2 bases at J, with 13 bases in the middle. Germline lookup yields CDR1 SGHDN and CDR2 FVKESK. CDR3 amino acids: CASSQQAGGNYGYTF. The CDR3 region has the DNA TGTGCCAGCAGCCAGCAGGCGGGAGGGAACTATGGCTACACCTTC.

V and J are TRBV19 and TRBJ2-3, with D possibly matching TRBD2 (5 bases). CDR3 length equals 13 residues. Germline V gene lookup returns CDR1 LNHDA and CDR2 SQIVND (reference sequence). The ends were cut back, 7 bases at V and 2 bases at J, with 10 bases in the middle. The CDR3 sequence is CASNERYTDTQYF. CDR3 bases: TGTGCCAGTAACGAGCGGTACACAGATACGCAGTATTTT.

The genes are TRBV7-3 and TRBJ1-2, with 7 positions matching TRBD1. Germline values: CDR1 SGHTA, CDR2 FQGTGA. V shed 2 bases, J shed 1 base, and the junction held 4 bases outside the gene matches. The CDR3 spans 15 residues. The CDR3 DNA reads TGTGCCAGCAGCTTAGGGACAGTCAATAACTATGGCTACACCTTC. Translating it yields CASSLGTVNNYGYTF. Filled out from reference TRBV7-3 and TRBJ1-2, the complete variable domain reads GAGVSQTPSNKVTEKGKYVELRCDPISGHTALYWYRQSLGQGPEFLIYFQGTGAADDSGLPNDRFFAVRPEGSVSTLKIQRTERGDSAVYLCASSLGTVNNYGYTFGSGTRLTVV.

As to this clone: One junction end disagrees with the germline gene, perhaps due to a read error. The genes are TRBV6-1 and TRBJ2-7, with TRBD1 matching over 8 bases. CDR3 length: 15 residues. The germline V gene has CDR1 MNHNS and CDR2 SASEGT. The CDR3 sequence: CASGDDRGSSYEQYF. The CDR3 DNA reads as TGTGCCAGCGGTGACGACAGGGGAAGCTCCTACGAGCAGTACTTC.

The gene calls are TRBV28 and TRBJ1-2; 8 nucleotides line up with TRBD1. The junction had 9 bases not matched to a gene; V was cut back by 6 bases and J by 6 bases. This CDR3 has 14 residues. Per germline, CDR1 MDHEN and CDR2 SYDVKM. CDR3: CASSLSTGQDGYTF. CDR3 bases: TGTGCCAGCAGCCTTAGTACGGGACAGGATGGCTACACCTTC.

The V gene is TRBV27, the J gene TRBJ2-1; 7 bases match TRBD1. This CDR3 is 14 amino acids long. V shed 0 bases, J shed 7 bases, and the junction held 3 bases outside the gene matches. The germline gives CDR1 MNHEY, CDR2 SMNVEV (reference sequence). This chain's CDR3 is CASSLSPTGNEQFF. The CDR3 nucleotides read TGTGCCAGCAGTTTATCCCCGACAGGGAATGAGCAGTTCTTC.

This rearrangement joins TRBV25-1 to TRBJ1-2; 8 nucleotides match TRBD1. This CDR3 is built from 15 residues. After removal of 4 bases from V and 8 bases from J, the junction contained 12 bases not matched to a gene. The germline V gene has CDR1 MGHDK and CDR2 SYGVNS. The CDR3 region is CASSGTQGATGGYTF. CDR3 nucleotides: TGTGCCAGCAGTGGCACTCAGGGGGCGACAGGCGGCTACACCTTC.

V and J are TRBV27 and TRBJ2-7; 8 nucleotides match TRBD1. The germline V gene encodes CDR1 MNHEY and CDR2 SMNVEV (reference sequence). CDR3 size: 15 residues. Trimming removed 2 bases from V and 4 bases from J; junction bases left unmatched: 7. The CDR3 is CASSLRPGQAYEQYF. CDR3 sequence (DNA): TGTGCCAGCAGTTTACGCCCGGGACAGGCGTACGAGCAGTACTTC.

The chain recombines TRBV14 with TRBJ1-2; 7 bases fit TRBD1. Per the germline V gene, CDR1 is SGHDN and CDR2 is FVKESK. This CDR3 region has 15 residues. V shed 4 bases and J 5 bases; nucleotides not matched to a gene: 10. DNA for the CDR3: TGTGCCAGCAGCCCCCTTTCAGGGGGGTATTATGGCTACACCTTC. Residues: CASSPLSGGYYGYTF.

The gene calls are TRBV18 and TRBJ2-1, with D unclear. V was shortened by 2 bases and J by 5 bases, with 7 bases between the two germline ends. CDR1 KGHSH and CDR2 LQKENI come from the germline V gene. The CDR3 is 13 amino acids. CDR3 loop: CASSPTENNEQFF. The CDR3 region has the DNA TGTGCCAGCTCACCAACAGAGAACAATGAGCAGTTCTTC. Full variable domain (rest looked up from reference TRBV18 and TRBJ2-1): NAGVMQNPRHLVRRRGQEARLRCSPMKGHSHVYWYRQLPEEGLKFMVYLQKENIIDESGMPKERFSAEFPKEGPSILRIQQVVRGDSAAYFCASSPTENNEQFFGPGTRLTVL.

The chain carries TRBV7-3 and TRBJ2-7; D gene unclear. Looked up from germline, CDR1 is SGHTA and CDR2 is FQGTGA. Trimming removed 4 bases at V and 6 bases at J, with 10 bases between. CDR3 size: 12 residues. The CDR3 coding sequence is TGTGCCAGCAGCTCACATACCCTCGAGCAGTACTTC. Translation gives CASSSHTLEQYF.

J is TRBJ1-1 and V is TRBV5-1, with 9 nucleotides matching TRBD1. Germline V CDR1 and CDR2: SGHRS, YFSETQ. The J segment lost 4 bases and the V segment lost 4 bases, leaving 5 bases of the junction unmatched. The CDR3 has 14 amino acids. In nucleotides, the CDR3 is TGCGCCAGCAGCCTCAGGACAGGGGCCACTGAAGCTTTCTTT. It encodes CASSLRTGATEAFF.

The rearrangement joins TRBV3-1 (or the pseudogene TRBV3-2) to TRBJ1-4; TRBD1 matches 7 bases. J gave up 11 bases and V 2 bases, and 2 bases lay outside the gene matches. This CDR3 has 12 amino acids. Germline lookup yields CDR1 LGHDT and CDR2 YNNKEL (reference sequence). CDR3 residues: CASSQTQGKLFF. DNA of the CDR3: TGTGCCAGCAGCCAAACACAGGGGAAACTGTTTTTT.

The sample holds a few counts of this clone. This rearrangement joins TRBV3-1 (or the pseudogene TRBV3-2) to TRBJ1-6; possibly TRBD1 for D (5 bases). From germline, CDR1 is LGHDT and CDR2 YNNKEL (reference sequence). V was trimmed by 1 base and J by 6 bases, leaving 7 bases between them. The length of the CDR3 is 14 residues. The CDR3 reads CASSQVRGNSPLHF. CDR3 bases: TGTGCCAGCAGCCAAGTAAGGGGTAATTCACCCCTCCACTTT.

V is TRBV12-5 and J is TRBJ1-1; D uncertain. The V gene lost 0 bases and the J gene lost 1 base, with 9 bases spanning the gap. The CDR3 extends over 15 amino acids. The germline CDR1 and CDR2 sequences are LGHNT and FRNRAP. Written as DNA, the CDR3 is TGTGCTAGTGGTTTGGTACTGAGGGCGAACACTGAAGCTTTCTTT. This sequence encodes CASGLVLRANTEAFF. Using reference TRBV12-5 and TRBJ1-1 for the parts outside the CDR3, the full variable domain is DARVTQTPRHKVTEMGQEVTMRCQPILGHNTVFWYRQTMMQGLELLAYFRNRAPLDDSGMPKDRFSAEMPDATLATLKIQPSEPRDSAVYFCASGLVLRANTEAFFGQGTRLTVV.

J is TRBJ2-5 and V is TRBV28; D is perhaps TRBD1 (6 bases). There are 15 residues in the CDR3. Trimming removed 1 base from V and 7 bases from J, with 16 bases in between. CDR1 is MDHEN and CDR2 is SYDVKM in the germline V gene. Here the CDR3 reads CASSLSPTGLGTQYF. CDR3 nucleotides: TGTGCCAGCAGTTTATCACCCACAGGGTTGGGGACCCAGTACTTC.

The chain has TRBV5-4 and TRBJ1-1; a weak D match, TRBD1 (5 bases). V shed 4 bases and J shed 1 base, with 11 bases lying between them. Germline V lookup: CDR1 SGHNT, CDR2 YYREEE (reference sequence). The CDR3 extends over 14 amino acids. The CDR3 DNA is TGTGCCAGCAGCCTACAGGACCCGAACACTGAAGCTTTCTTT. Residues: CASSLQDPNTEAFF.

The chain joins TRBV5-5 to TRBJ2-5; 7 bases map to TRBD2. V dropped 3 bases and J dropped 6; count of bases not matched to a gene: 20. The CDR3 spans 18 residues. Germline assignment: CDR1 SGHKS and CDR2 YYEKEE (reference sequence). The CDR3 nucleotides read TGTGCCAGCAGCTCTGCACCACGTATGGACGGGAGGCTTAAGACCCAGTACTTC. As protein: CASSSAPRMDGRLKTQYF.

The chain couples TRBV5-1 to TRBJ2-1; D is possibly TRBD1 (6 bases). The V and J ends lost 1 base and 0 bases respectively, with 14 bases between them. Germline CDR1 and CDR2: SGHRS and YFSETQ. The CDR3 runs to 17 residues. CDR3 bases: TGCGCCAGCAGCTTGTACAACAGGGCGGGCTCCTACAATGAGCAGTTCTTC. Amino acid sequence: CASSLYNRAGSYNEQFF.

The V and J genes are TRBV7-3 and TRBJ2-7, with 10 nucleotides matching TRBD1. CDR1 is SGHTA and CDR2 is FQGTGA in the germline V gene. V gave up 4 bases and J gave up 5 bases; unmatched junction bases: 5. CDR3 length: 14 amino acids. The CDR3 DNA follows: TGTGCCAGCAGCTCCGGGACAGGGGCCCACGAGCAGTACTTC. This codes for CASSSGTGAHEQYF.

The chain has TRBV18 and TRBJ2-1; TRBD2 matches 15 bases. The CDR3 has 19 amino acids. Looked up from germline, CDR1 is KGHSH and CDR2 is LQKENI. J was trimmed by 2 bases and V by 0 bases; bases with no gene match: 5. CDR3 DNA: TGTGCCAGCTCACCACCGGGACTAGCGGGAGGAGGCCCCTACAATGAGCAGTTCTTC. Protein sequence: CASSPPGLAGGGPYNEQFF. The variable domain in full, completed from reference TRBV18 and TRBJ2-1, reads NAGVMQNPRHLVRRRGQEARLRCSPMKGHSHVYWYRQLPEEGLKFMVYLQKENIIDESGMPKERFSAEFPKEGPSILRIQQVVRGDSAAYFCASSPPGLAGGGPYNEQFFGPGTRLTVL.